The rows below give T cell receptor beta chains drawn from one sample of a study of T cell repertoires in aging, cancer and after chemotherapy. TCRdb reprocessed the multiplex PCR reads via MiXCR and lists one record per CDR3 protein. The sample has around 1,800 distinct CDR3 sequences, roughly 36% seen once; the top ten hold 15% to 20%. Sequencing used blood. These receptors all come from a human donor with a solid tumor. The CDR3 runs from the conserved cysteine through the conserved F or W. D genes are given only for firm matches. Clone size, where shown, is once, few, many, or a class for clones that have expanded.

>TRBV10-3|few|TRBJ1-6|TRBD1
TGTGCCATCAGTCCGGGACAGGGGAATTCACCCCTCCACTTT
CAISPGQGNSPLHF
>TRBV7-2|few|TRBJ1-1|.
TGTGCCAGCAGCCCAAGGTTGGGTGAAGCTTTCTTT
CASSPRLGEAFF
>TRBV5-1|.|TRBJ2-6|.
TGCGCCAGCAGCTTGGGAACAGGCTCTGGGGCCAACGTCCTGACTTTC
CASSLGTGSGANVLTF
>TRBV5-6|.|TRBJ2-3|TRBD2
TGTGCCAGCAGCCCCGGGGGGTCCACAGATACGCAGTATTTT
CASSPGGSTDTQYF
>TRBV27|few|TRBJ1-6|TRBD1
TGTGCCAGCAGTTTGGACAGGGGGGGCTATAATTCACCCCTCCACTTT
CASSLDRGGYNSPLHF
>TRBV15|.|TRBJ1-5|.
TGTGCCACCAGCAGAGTCCGCACCGATCAGCCCCAGCATTTT
CATSRVRTDQPQHF
>TRBV7-2|large|TRBJ2-4|.
TGTGCCAGCAGTACAGGGATGGGAAACATTCAGTACTTC
CASSTGMGNIQYF
>TRBV4-1|few|TRBJ2-7|TRBD1
TGCGCCAGCAGCCAAGAGGGCAGGGGGTACGAGCAGTACTTC
CASSQEGRGYEQYF
>TRBV6-1|few|TRBJ2-7|TRBD2
TGTGCCAGCAGCCTCACTAGCGGGGGGGCGGAGGAGCAGTACTTC
CASSLTSGGAEEQYF
>TRBV29-1|.|TRBJ2-1|.
TGCAGCGTTGATCTAGGGAAGGGTAACAATGAGCAGTTCTTC
CSVDLGKGNNEQFF
>TRBV20-1|.|TRBJ1-1|.
TGCAGTGCTAGAGATGTGGTCAAGGGCACTGAAGCTTTCTTT
CSARDVVKGTEAFF
>TRBV18|.|TRBJ1-2|TRBD1
TGTGCCAGCTCACCTACCGGGACAGGAGAGTATGGCTACACCTTC
CASSPTGTGEYGYTF
>TRBV20-1|.|TRBJ2-1|TRBD2
TGCAGTGCTAGGTCACTAGCGGGGGGGCCCTACAATGAGCAGTTCTTC
CSARSLAGGPYNEQFF
>TRBV12-3/TRBV12-4|.|TRBJ1-3|TRBD1
TGTGCCAGCAGATTAACAGGGGAAGGAAACACCATATATTTT
CASRLTGEGNTIYF
>TRBV6-2/TRBV6-3|.|TRBJ1-2|TRBD1
TGTGCCTCTTCCGGGACAGCGAGGAATGGCTACACCTTC
CASSGTARNGYTF
>TRBV11-2|.|TRBJ2-5|.
TGTGCCAGCAGCTTAGCCGGGGAGACCCAGTACTTC
CASSLAGETQYF
>TRBV5-4|once|TRBJ1-6|.
TGTGCCAGCAGCTTGGCAGGGAGTAATTCACCCCTCCACTTT
CASSLAGSNSPLHF
>TRBV6-1|.|TRBJ1-2|.
TGTGCCAGCAGTGAACATGGCGAAAACTATGGCTACACCTTC
CASSEHGENYGYTF
>TRBV30|.|TRBJ1-4|.
TGTGCCTGGAGCCTGACCGTTGAAAAACTGTTTTTT
CAWSLTVEKLFF
>TRBV27|.|TRBJ2-5|.
TGTGCCAGCAGTTTCTCCGGTCTTGGGGAGACCCAGTACTTC
CASSFSGLGETQYF
>TRBV7-9|.|TRBJ2-5|TRBD1
TGTGCCAGCAGCGGGGGACAGGGGAGGGAGACCCAGTACTTC
CASSGGQGRETQYF
>TRBV5-1|.|TRBJ2-3|.
TGCGCCAGCAGCTTGTCACTCCGAGGCACAGATACGCAGTATTTT
CASSLSLRGTDTQYF
>TRBV12-3/TRBV12-4|.|TRBJ1-6|.
TGTGCCAGCAGTTTTCAGGGCCCTAATTCACCCCTCCACTTT
CASSFQGPNSPLHF
>TRBV12-3/TRBV12-4|.|TRBJ2-2|.
TGTGCCAGCAGGCGGGAGGTGGGACAGGGATATGCCGGGGAGCTGTTTTTT
CASRREVGQGYAGELFF
>TRBV4-1|.|TRBJ2-5|TRBD1
TGTTCAAACAGTGGTTGTCCTCGTTCCAAAGACAGGGTGCAAGAGACCCAGTACTTC
CSNSGCPRSKDRVQETQYF
>TRBV19|few|TRBJ1-1|.
TGTGCCAGTAGTCTGGCCAAGAACACTGAAGCTTTCTTT
CASSLAKNTEAFF
>TRBV7-6|.|TRBJ1-4|TRBD1
TGTGCCAGCAGCCCATCGGACAGGGGGGCGGAAAAACTGTTTTTT
CASSPSDRGAEKLFF
>TRBV27|.|TRBJ2-1|.
TGTGCCAGCAGTTTGGGCGGCGGGGAGCCCTCCTACAATGAGCAGTTCTTC
CASSLGGGEPSYNEQFF
>TRBV19|.|TRBJ1-5|TRBD1
TGTGCCAGTACGGAAGGACAGGGGTATCGACAGCCCCAGCATTTT
CASTEGQGYRQPQHF
>TRBV7-9|.|TRBJ1-4|TRBD1
TGTGCCAGCAGAGGCGACAGGGAGGGTGAAAAACTGTTTTTT
CASRGDREGEKLFF
>TRBV30|large|TRBJ2-3|.
TGTGCCTGGAGTGTACTGATTTCAGATACGCAGTATTTT
CAWSVLISDTQYF
>TRBV6-5|large|TRBJ1-2|.
TGTGCGGCAGGGTACTATGGCTACACCTTC
CAAGYYGYTF
>TRBV12-3/TRBV12-4|.|TRBJ1-1|.
TGTGCCAGCGGCAGGGAAAGTGAAGCTTTCTTT
CASGRESEAFF
>TRBV6-5|.|TRBJ2-5|.
TGTGCCAGCAGTTACTCTGGGGAGTGGGAGACCCAGTACTTC
CASSYSGEWETQYF
>TRBV29-1|.|TRBJ1-2|TRBD1
TGCAGCGTTGACGGACAGGGGGGACTTGGCTACACCTTC
CSVDGQGGLGYTF
>TRBV25-1|once|TRBJ1-5|.
TGTGCCCCGGGAGGGGAGAGAAAAAATCAGCCCCAGCATTTT
CAPGGERKNQPQHF
>TRBV7-2|few|TRBJ1-5|.
TGTGCCAGCAGCTTAGAGAAGGGAAGGGTTCCGCATTTT
CASSLEKGRVPHF
>TRBV20-1|few|TRBJ2-3|.
TGCAGTGCCCGAAGGGGGGTTGGCACAGATACGCAGTATTTT
CSARRGVGTDTQYF
>TRBV6-1|few|TRBJ2-3|TRBD2
TGTGCCAGCAGTGAACTAGCGGTCACAGATACGCAGTATTTT
CASSELAVTDTQYF